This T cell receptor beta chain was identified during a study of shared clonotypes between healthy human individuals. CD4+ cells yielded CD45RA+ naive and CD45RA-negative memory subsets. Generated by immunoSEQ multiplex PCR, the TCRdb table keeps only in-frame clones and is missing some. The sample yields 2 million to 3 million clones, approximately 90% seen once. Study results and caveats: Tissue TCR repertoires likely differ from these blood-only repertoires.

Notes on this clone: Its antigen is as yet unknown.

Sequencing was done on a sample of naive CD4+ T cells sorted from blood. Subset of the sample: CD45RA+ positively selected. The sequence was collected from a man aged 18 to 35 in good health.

The CDR3 bases are TGTGCCAGCAGCTGGGCGGGACAGGGGAACTATGGCTACACCTTC. This translates into CASSWAGQGNYGYTF. The V gene is TRBV5-6, the J gene TRBJ1-2; 10 nucleotides match TRBD1. Germline values: CDR1 SGHDT, CDR2 YYEEEE. Trimming removed 3 bases from V and 2 bases from J; junction bases left unmatched: 4. This CDR3 region has 15 residues.